Shown below are 13 T cell receptor beta chains from a single sample sequenced in a study of identical twins. TCRdb reanalysed the 5' RACE reads using MiXCR and keeps one entry per CDR3 protein. The table lists under 800,000 distinct CDR3 sequences, 21% of them singletons. A further study also used this sample, focusing on T cells expressing NK-cell markers.

The sample taken for sequencing was PBMCs. These TCRs come from a woman aged 18-29 years in good health.

This clonotype came up a few times. CDR3 coding DNA: TGCAGTGCTACAAGGCAGCAGAACACCGGGGAGCTGTTTTTT. It yields the protein CSATRQQNTGELFF. The rearrangement uses TRBV20-1 and TRBJ2-2; D uncertain. Trimming removed 4 bases at V and 1 base at J, with 10 bases between. CDR3 length: 14 amino acids. In germline, CDR1 is DFQATT, CDR2 SNEGSKA (reference sequence).

The chain recombines TRBV15 with TRBJ2-4; TRBD1 agrees at 9 bases. This CDR3 has 15 amino acids. V was pared by 3 bases and J by 6 bases, with 6 bases of the junction left unmatched. CDR1 and CDR2 from the germline V gene are LNHNV and YYDKDF (reference sequence). The CDR3 sequence is CATSRDRGRGNIQYF. In DNA, the CDR3 is TGTGCCACCAGCAGGGACAGGGGACGTGGAAACATTCAGTACTTC.

The V call is TRBV4-3, the J call TRBJ2-1; TRBD2 matches at 7 bases. V shed 1 base, J shed 3 bases, and the junction held 6 bases outside the gene matches. The CDR3 is 16 amino acids. The germline CDR1 and CDR2 sequences are LGHNA and YSLEER. Written as DNA, the CDR3 is TGCGCCAGCAGCCAAGGACCGGGAGGTGACTACAATGAGCAGTTCTTC. This gives the protein CASSQGPGGDYNEQFF.

In this sample, this clonotype turned up many times. The genes are TRBV12-3 or TRBV12-4 and TRBJ2-7; D is ambiguous. The CDR3 has 11 amino acids. Deletions cut 2 bases from V and 2 bases from J, with 1 base between. The CDR3 sequence is CASSLTYEQYF. DNA for the CDR3: TGTGCCAGCAGTTTAACCTACGAGCAGTACTTC.

This clonotype showed up just a few times. The V and J genes are TRBV12-3 or TRBV12-4 and TRBJ1-1; D might be TRBD1 (6 bases). The CDR3 consists of 14 residues. The V and J ends lost 5 bases and 0 bases respectively, with 10 bases between them. The CDR3 sequence: CASSGQLMNTEAFF. CDR3 in DNA: TGTGCCAGCAGTGGACAGCTAATGAACACTGAAGCTTTCTTT.

This clonotype was recorded a few times. The chain is built from TRBV20-1 and TRBJ2-3; D uncertain. CDR1 is DFQATT and CDR2 is SNEGSKA in the germline V gene (reference sequence). The CDR3 spans 11 residues. V was clipped by 0 bases and J by 10 bases, with 8 bases between them. The CDR3 reads CSARDVGAQYF. As DNA, the CDR3 is TGCAGTGCTAGAGATGTCGGAGCGCAGTATTTT.

The chain links TRBV7-8 to TRBJ2-1; 9 bases map to TRBD2. The length of the CDR3 is 14 residues. Trimming cost V 9 bases and J 8 bases; bases outside gene matches: 11. Germline assignment: CDR1 SGHVS and CDR2 FQNEAQ. Written as DNA, the CDR3 is TGTGCCAGTTGGCGCGGGAGGGCCTCGGATGAGCAGTTCTTC. This translates into CASWRGRASDEQFF.

Many counts were recorded for this clonotype. This chain connects TRBV12-3 or TRBV12-4 to TRBJ1-1; TRBD1 might be the D (5 bases). V lost 3 bases and J lost 5, with 13 bases in between. The CDR3 consists of 14 residues. The CDR3 sequence is CASSLQGAGTEAFF. DNA of the CDR3: TGTGCCAGCAGTTTGCAGGGCGCCGGTACTGAAGCTTTCTTT.

The chain has TRBV6-6 and TRBJ2-7, with D tentatively TRBD1 or TRBD2 (5 bases each). This CDR3 spans 14 amino acids. The V gene lost 7 bases and the J gene lost 3 bases, with 16 bases spanning the gap. Germline lookup yields CDR1 MNHNY and CDR2 SVGAGI (reference sequence). The CDR3 DNA reads as TGTGCCAGCAATGCCGGCTCGGGGCGCTACGAGCAGTACTTC. Protein product: CASNAGSGRYEQYF.

The chain recombines TRBV20-1 with TRBJ1-2; no definite D call. The V and J ends lost 5 bases and 4 bases respectively, with 5 bases between them. The germline V gene encodes CDR1 DFQATT and CDR2 SNEGSKA (reference sequence). CDR3 size: 10 residues. In DNA, the CDR3 is TGCAGTGCTTGGGGCTATGGCTACACCTTC. Protein sequence: CSAWGYGYTF.

This clonotype is medium-sized within its sample. V is TRBV6-4 and J is TRBJ2-2; D ambiguous. CDR3 size: 13 residues. The V end was cut by 2 bases, the J end by 0 bases, with 1 base between. Germline V CDR1 and CDR2: MRHNA, SNTAGT. The CDR3 sequence: CASSDTNTGELFF. DNA of the CDR3: TGTGCCAGCAGTGACACGAACACCGGGGAGCTGTTTTTT.

This clonotype has at least ten counts. This chain uses TRBV12-3 or TRBV12-4 with TRBJ2-2, with 12 nucleotides matching TRBD1. Germline trimming cut 6 bases from V and 7 bases from J; bases unmatched to any gene: 6. The CDR3 is 15 amino acids. CDR3 bases: TGTGCCAGCAGAGCGGGACAGGGGGCCGGCGGGGAGCTGTTTTTT. Residues: CASRAGQGAGGELFF.

This clonotype was counted only a few times. The chain employs TRBV20-1 and TRBJ2-1, with D perhaps matching TRBD2 (7 bases). V was trimmed by 6 bases and J by 6 bases, leaving 15 bases between them. Per the germline V gene, CDR1 is DFQATT and CDR2 is SNEGSKA (reference sequence). The CDR3 totals 13 residues. The CDR3 coding sequence is TGCAGTGCCATGGGGGGGCTTTTCAATGAGCAGTTCTTC. It is translated as CSAMGGLFNEQFF.